Listed here are 2 T cell receptor beta chains from one sample, sequenced in a study of cytomegalovirus exposure and HLA in healthy donors. Method: immunoSEQ multiplex PCR; TCRdb's copy keeps in-frame clones and lacks some. This table has about 180,000 clones, 85% appearing once. The sample taken for sequencing was PBMCs. The receptors stem from a man aged 18 to 30 in good health and CMV-seropositive.

The chain couples TRBV19 to TRBJ2-2, with D possibly TRBD2 on 5 matching bases. The CDR3 has 17 amino acids. Germline-derived CDR1 and CDR2 are LNHDA and SQIVND (reference sequence). Trimming shortened V by 0 bases and J by 0 bases, and 11 bases separated the two germline ends. CDR3: CASSIDGLATNTGELFF. The CDR3 DNA sequence: TGTGCCAGTAGTATAGATGGCTTAGCGACGAACACCGGGGAGCTGTTTTTT.

This clone was picked up a small number of times. CDR3 in DNA: TGTGCCAGGCACCGGACAGCGACCTACGAGCAGTACTTC. It is translated as CARHRTATYEQYF. The V call is TRBV19, the J call TRBJ2-7, with D maybe TRBD1 (6 bases). V was pared by 9 bases and J by 2 bases, with 14 bases between. The CDR3 is 13 amino acids. The germline gives CDR1 LNHDA, CDR2 SQIVND (reference sequence).